The 13 T cell receptor beta chains below were found in one sample sequenced in a study of T cells in Graves' hyperthyroidism and ophthalmopathy. Amplified TCR beta CDR3 regions came from RNA transcripts. Carried out on the TCR CDR3, a first-round RT-PCR used the HTBI primer set. In TCRdb, the multiplex PCR reads were re-called with MiXCR into one record per CDR3 protein. The sample records 700,000 to 850,000 distinct CDR3 sequences, about 35% being singletons. The sequenced sample consisted of blood. The receptors were sampled from a woman aged 40 to 50 with Graves' hyperthyroidism.

V and J are TRBV7-2 and TRBJ1-4, with unresolved D. In germline, CDR1 is SGHTA, CDR2 FQGNSA. V lost 10 bases, J lost 0 bases, and 15 bases lay in between. The CDR3 has 15 residues. CDR3 DNA: TGTGCCATCAGTTCGGGGTGGACAACTAATGAAAAACTGTTTTTT. This codes for CAISSGWTTNEKLFF.

The chain is built from TRBV7-9 and TRBJ2-5, with 15 nucleotides matching TRBD2. This CDR3 region has 17 residues. Germline V gives CDR1 SEHNR, CDR2 FQNEAQ (reference sequence). With V trimmed by 3 bases and J by 4 bases, 6 bases remained unmatched. Here the CDR3 DNA reads TGTGCCAGCAGCTTGGGGACTAGCGGGGGGACTGGAGAGACCCAGTACTTC. This gives the protein CASSLGTSGGTGETQYF.

This clonotype was seen repeatedly, ten times or more. The chain uses TRBV11-2 and TRBJ2-7, with D perhaps matching TRBD2 (6 bases). Germline V lookup: CDR1 SGHAT, CDR2 FQNNGV. This CDR3 has 16 residues. V gave up 4 bases and J gave up 2 bases, with 18 bases separating them. The CDR3 loop reads CASSSPWRGGTYEQYF. The CDR3 DNA reads as TGTGCCAGCAGCTCACCGTGGAGGGGTGGGACCTACGAGCAGTACTTC.

The CDR3 region is CASSLERVYNGKETQYF. CDR3 bases: TGTGCCAGCAGCTTAGAGCGGGTCTATAACGGGAAAGAGACCCAGTACTTC. The chain joins TRBV7-8 to TRBJ2-5; possibly TRBD2 for D (6 bases). The CDR3 contains 17 residues. The germline CDR1 and CDR2 sequences are SGHVS and FQNEAQ. V was shortened by 1 base and J by 3 bases, with 18 bases between the two germline ends.

This clonotype showed up just a few times. The chain links TRBV9 to TRBJ2-2, with D tentatively TRBD2 (5 bases). Germline CDR1 and CDR2: SGDLS and YYNGEE. V gave up 2 bases and J gave up 7 bases, with 18 bases separating them. The CDR3 is made up of 16 amino acids. This chain's CDR3 is CASSVLASEVHGELFF. Here the CDR3 DNA reads TGTGCCAGCAGCGTTCTAGCCTCCGAAGTTCACGGGGAGCTGTTTTTT.

This clonotype was found once. Just one base apart from a much larger clone, this may be a read error. The chain carries TRBV14 and TRBJ1-6; maybe TRBD1 (5 bases). Per the germline V gene, CDR1 is SGHDN and CDR2 is FVKESK. The CDR3 consists of 14 residues. The ends were cut back, 1 base at V and 10 bases at J, with 11 bases in the middle. The CDR3 DNA sequence: TGTGCCAGCAGCCAAGGGGGGAGAAAATCACCCCTCCACTTT. Its translation: CASSQGGRKSPLHF.

The J gene is TRBJ2-5, the V gene TRBV7-2; D remains unclear. The CDR3 is made up of 17 amino acids. Between the trimmed V and J ends, which lost 2 bases and 5 bases, there was a span of 21 bases. Looked up from germline, CDR1 is SGHTA and CDR2 is FQGNSA. The CDR3 DNA sequence: TGTGCCAGCAGCTTAAGTGATCCGGGCACCGCTGGGGAGACCCAGTACTTC. This gives the protein CASSLSDPGTAGETQYF.

About this clonotype: Since the CDR3 does not end with the conserved phenylalanine or tryptophan, this likely comes from a read error. The limits of the CDR3 on the DNA are not certain, so only TCRdb's listed CDR3 is given. The V gene is TRBV5-1, the J gene TRBJ2-2; TRBD1, as called in the table, went unchecked against the DNA. In germline, CDR1 is SGHRS, CDR2 YFSETQ. The CDR3 comprises 14 residues, both ends counted. This CDR3 reads CASSLTGNTGELVT.

Many counts were recorded for this clonotype. The chain couples TRBV11-2 to TRBJ2-2, with TRBD1 matching over 8 bases. This CDR3 has 16 amino acids. J was trimmed by 5 bases and V by 0 bases; bases with no gene match: 5. Germline CDR1 is SGHAT and CDR2 is FQNNGV. The CDR3 nucleotides are TGTGCCAGCAGCTTAGAGACCTGGACAGGGACCGGGGAGCTGTTTTTT. This sequence encodes CASSLETWTGTGELFF.

This clonotype was counted ten times or more. This chain links TRBV10-3 with TRBJ2-5; D is uncertain. Germline CDR1 is ENHRY and CDR2 is SYGVKD. CDR3 size: 12 residues. V was shortened by 10 bases and J by 4 bases, with 13 bases between the two germline ends. The CDR3 bases are TGTGCCAGCTCATCTGGGGTAGAGACCCAGTACTTC. This encodes CASSSGVETQYF.

The chain recombines TRBV2 with TRBJ2-7; 10 bases agree with TRBD1. The germline V gene has CDR1 SNHLY and CDR2 FYNNEI. J gave up 0 bases and V 4 bases, and 3 bases lay outside the gene matches. This CDR3 has 15 amino acids. This CDR3 reads CASSVGTGDSYEQYF. The DNA for the CDR3 is TGTGCCAGCAGTGTAGGGACAGGGGACTCCTACGAGCAGTACTTC.

As to this clonotype: This may stem from a read error, because a much larger clone lies one nucleotide away. This chain joins TRBV7-9 and TRBJ1-2; D perhaps matches TRBD1 (5 bases). The CDR3 runs to 15 residues. Trimming left V 2 bases short and J 7 bases short, with 17 bases between. From germline, CDR1 is SEHNR and CDR2 FQNEAQ (reference sequence). Here the CDR3 reads CASSLPDRGDCGYTF. DNA of the CDR3: TGTGCCAGCAGCTTACCCGATCGGGGGGACTGTGGCTACACCTTC.

The chain has TRBV10-3 and TRBJ2-2, with 7 positions matching TRBD1. The J segment lost 4 bases and the V segment lost 6 bases, leaving 5 bases of the junction unmatched. Germline V gene data show CDR1 as ENHRY and CDR2 as SYGVKD. The CDR3 runs to 14 residues. CDR3 in amino acids: CAIRRQGPTGELFF. CDR3 nucleotides: TGTGCCATCAGGAGACAGGGTCCCACCGGGGAGCTGTTTTTT.